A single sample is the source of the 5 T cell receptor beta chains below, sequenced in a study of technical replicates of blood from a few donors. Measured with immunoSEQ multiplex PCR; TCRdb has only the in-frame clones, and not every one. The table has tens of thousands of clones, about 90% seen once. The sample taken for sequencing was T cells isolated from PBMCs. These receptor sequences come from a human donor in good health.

The CDR3 DNA reads TGCGCCAGCAGCCAAGATGCGCGGGAGGGCCATAATACGCAGTATTTT. It translates to CASSQDAREGHNTQYF. The chain uses TRBV4-3 and TRBJ2-3; TRBD2 matches at 9 bases. This CDR3 is built from 16 residues. V gave up 0 bases and J gave up 7 bases; unmatched junction bases: 8. Germline loops: CDR1 LGHNA, CDR2 YSLEER.

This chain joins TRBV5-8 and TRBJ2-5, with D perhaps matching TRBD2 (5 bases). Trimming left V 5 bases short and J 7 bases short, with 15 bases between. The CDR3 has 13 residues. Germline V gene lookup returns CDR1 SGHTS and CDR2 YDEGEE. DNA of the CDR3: TGTGCCAGCAGTCTGGACTGGTCGGGGACCCAGTACTTC. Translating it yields CASSLDWSGTQYF.

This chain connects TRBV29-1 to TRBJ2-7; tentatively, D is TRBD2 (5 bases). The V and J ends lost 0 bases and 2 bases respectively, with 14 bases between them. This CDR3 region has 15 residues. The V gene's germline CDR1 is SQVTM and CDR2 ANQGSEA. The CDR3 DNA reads TGCAGCGTTGAAGAGGAAGGTAGCGAAACCTACGAGCAGTACTTC. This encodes CSVEEEGSETYEQYF.

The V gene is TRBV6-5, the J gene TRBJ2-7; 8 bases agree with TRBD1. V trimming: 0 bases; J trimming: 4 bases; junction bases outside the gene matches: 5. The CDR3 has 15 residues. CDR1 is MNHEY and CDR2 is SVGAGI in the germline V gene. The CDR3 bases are TGTGCCAGCAGTTACTCGGGGACAGGCAATTACGAGCAGTACTTC. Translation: CASSYSGTGNYEQYF.

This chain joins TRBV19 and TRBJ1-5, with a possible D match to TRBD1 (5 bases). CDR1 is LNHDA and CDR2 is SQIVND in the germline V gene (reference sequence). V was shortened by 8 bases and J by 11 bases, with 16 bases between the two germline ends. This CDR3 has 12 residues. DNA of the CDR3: TGTGCCAGTCAGGGAAGTTACAATTCCCAGCATTTT. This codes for CASQGSYNSQHF.